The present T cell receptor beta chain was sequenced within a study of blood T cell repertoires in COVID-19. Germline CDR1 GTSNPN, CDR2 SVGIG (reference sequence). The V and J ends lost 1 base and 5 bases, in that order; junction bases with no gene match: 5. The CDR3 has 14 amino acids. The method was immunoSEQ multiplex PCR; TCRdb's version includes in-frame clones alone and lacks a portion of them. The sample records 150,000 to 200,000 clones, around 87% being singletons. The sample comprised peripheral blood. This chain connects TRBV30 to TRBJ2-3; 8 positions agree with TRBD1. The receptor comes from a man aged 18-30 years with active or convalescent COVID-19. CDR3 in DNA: TGTGCCTGGAGTGGACAGGGGATCGGAGATACGCAGTATTTT. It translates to CAWSGQGIGDTQYF.